The rows below give T cell receptor beta chains drawn from one sample of a study of cytomegalovirus exposure and HLA in healthy donors. Produced via immunoSEQ multiplex PCR; TCRdb's table is partial and in-frame only. Of about 200,000 clones in the sample, approximately 80% were seen once. Specimen: PBMCs. Receptor source: a woman aged 30 to 39 in good health and CMV-seropositive. The CDR3 runs from the conserved cysteine through the conserved F or W. The D gene is left open where the match is weak. Clone size, where shown, is once, few, many, or a class for clones that have expanded.

NA	TRBJ2-7	TRBV28	TRBD1	TGTGCCAGCAGTTTATCTGGACAGGGGGTCTACGAGCAGTACTTC	CASSLSGQGVYEQYF
NA	TRBJ1-2	TRBV5-6	NA	TGTGCCACACAAACACCGAGCGGAGGCTACACCTTC	CATQTPSGGYTF
NA	TRBJ1-1	TRBV7-8	NA	TGTGCCAGCAGCTTAGCCCCCGGGATCCGGGACACTGAAGCTTTCTTT	CASSLAPGIRDTEAFF
NA	TRBJ2-1	TRBV2	NA	TGTGCCAGCAGGGGGCGGTACAATGAGCAGTTCTTC	CASRGRYNEQFF
NA	TRBJ1-3	TRBV19	NA	TGTGCCACGAAAAGCCTCCAAAACTCTGGAAACACCATATATTTT	CATKSLQNSGNTIYF
NA	TRBJ2-1	TRBV6-1	NA	TGTGCCAGCACAACGAGAGGAAACAATGAGCAGTTCTTC	CASTTRGNNEQFF
once	TRBJ1-1	TRBV27	TRBD1	TGTGCCAGCAGTATGACAGGGGAAGGCACTGAAGCTTTCTTT	CASSMTGEGTEAFF
NA	TRBJ1-1	TRBV11-3	TRBD1	TGTGCCAGCAGCCCGGGTCACGGGACAGGGAACACTGAAGCTTTCTTT	CASSPGHGTGNTEAFF
NA	TRBJ2-3	TRBV15	TRBD2	TGTGCCACCAGCAGAGATCAGGGACTAGCGGGAGGAGGAGATACGCAGTATTTT	CATSRDQGLAGGGDTQYF
NA	TRBJ2-2	TRBV2	TRBD2	TGTGCCAGCAGTCCGCTAGCGGGAGTCGGTACCGGGGAGCTGTTTTTT	CASSPLAGVGTGELFF
NA	TRBJ2-1	TRBV2	TRBD2	TGTGCCAGCGGGACTAGCGGGAGTTATGAGCAGTTCTTC	CASGTSGSYEQFF
NA	TRBJ2-1	TRBV5-1	NA	TGCGCCAGCAGGTCTCGGCCTGAGGCCAATGAGCAGTTCTTC	CASRSRPEANEQFF
NA	TRBJ2-1	TRBV7-2	TRBD2	TGTGCCAGCAGCTTAGTATCTAGCGGGGGGGATGAGCAGTTCTTC	CASSLVSSGGDEQFF
NA	TRBJ2-7	TRBV7-9	TRBD2	TGTGCCAGCAGCTTAGTATTAGCGGGAGTCGCCGAGCAGTACTTC	CASSLVLAGVAEQYF
NA	TRBJ1-1	TRBV6-4	NA	TGTGCCAGCAGCCCCGGTTACTCCGGGAACACTGAAGCTTTCTTT	CASSPGYSGNTEAFF
NA	TRBJ2-3	TRBV9	NA	TGTGCCAGCAGCTTTCAGACTAGTTCAGATACGCAGTATTTT	CASSFQTSSDTQYF
NA	TRBJ1-4	TRBV7-9	TRBD1	TGTGCCAGCAGCTTAGATGGGACAGTTTACGAAAAACTGTTTTTT	CASSLDGTVYEKLFF
NA	TRBJ1-2	TRBV6-6	TRBD1	TGTGCCAGCAGTCGAGAACCCCCAGACAGGGGATATGGCTACACCTTC	CASSREPPDRGYGYTF
NA	TRBJ1-1	TRBV6-5	NA	TGTGCCAGCAGTTACTCGGCAAGTATGAACACTGAAGCTTTCTTT	CASSYSASMNTEAFF
NA	TRBJ1-2	TRBV6-6	TRBD1	TGTGCCAGCAGCCAGCAACCCGGGACAGGGATGCGCTACACCTTC	CASSQQPGTGMRYTF
once	TRBJ2-6	TRBV25-1	TRBD1	TGTGCCAGCGGGGGGACAGGGTTCTATCCCTCTGGGGCCAACGTCCTGACTTTC	CASGGTGFYPSGANVLTF
few	TRBJ2-2	TRBV7-6	NA	TGTGCCAGCAGCTTAGCTTCCAATCCCGGGGAGCTGTTTTTT	CASSLASNPGELFF
NA	TRBJ1-2	TRBV6-5	TRBD1	TGTGCCAGCAGTTACAGACAGGGGCGGGGTGGCTACACCTTC	CASSYRQGRGGYTF
NA	TRBJ2-1	TRBV7-9	TRBD2	TGTGCCAGCAGCTTTCAGGCTAGCGGGAGAAATGAGCAGTTCTTC	CASSFQASGRNEQFF
few	TRBJ1-1	TRBV29-1	TRBD1	TGCAGCGTTTTTGGACAGGGGGCTTTGGCTTTCTTT	CSVFGQGALAFF
NA	TRBJ2-7	TRBV2	NA	TGTGCCAGCCATCCCGGGGAGATTCAACTTTCCTACGAGCAGTACTTC	CASHPGEIQLSYEQYF